What follows is one T cell receptor beta chain and its context. Trimming shortened V by 8 bases and J by 4 bases, and 11 bases separated the two germline ends. The CDR3 is made up of 12 amino acids. The V gene's germline CDR1 is MNHNY and CDR2 SVGAGI (reference sequence). Methods used by the authors: Amplification of reference gene primers provided the estimated nucleated cell counts. Profiled with immunoSEQ multiplex PCR; TCRdb holds only in-frame clones, not every one. From that table come the V and J calls and clone size; the DNA was used to work out D and trimming. This repertoire shows around 30,000 clones, 90% to 95% found once; its top ten account for roughly 5.2%. This sample was taken from a study of blood T cell repertoires in COVID-19. Study-wide background: The United States, Italy and Spain were the sources of the acute and convalescent COVID-19 samples. T cells, B-cell-depleted T cells, or PBMCs provided the cDNA or gDNA that served as material.

This sequence was found in a human donor in a cohort sampled during active COVID-19. The rearrangement links TRBV6-6 to TRBJ1-2; weak D call: TRBD1 (6 bases). The specimen sequenced was peripheral blood. The CDR3 coding sequence is TGTGCCAGCTCCCAGGGGACCTATGGCTACACCTTC. This gives the protein CASSQGTYGYTF.